Below, one T cell receptor beta chain is given with its context. The germline V and J ends were trimmed by 0 bases and 2 bases, with 10 bases remaining between them. The CDR3 consists of 15 residues. The germline V gene has CDR1 SGHVS and CDR2 FQNEAQ. Generated by immunoSEQ multiplex PCR, the TCRdb table keeps only in-frame clones and is missing some. The data contain 180,000 or so clones, 88% of them seen just once; the ten biggest clones take up roughly 25%. The sample originates from a study of T cell responses to AZD1222 COVID-19 vaccine. Sequenced material: peripheral blood, taken 28 days after the second AZD1222 dose. The chain joins TRBV7-8 to TRBJ2-5, with a weak D call TRBD1 (6 bases). This TCR derives from an adult who received the AZD1222 COVID-19 vaccine. The CDR3 loop reads CASSLAVQGQETQYF. The CDR3, as DNA: TGTGCCAGCAGCTTAGCAGTACAGGGTCAAGAGACCCAGTACTTC.